The T cell receptor (beta chain) under discussion was sequenced for a study of T cells after yellow fever vaccination. Study findings and constraints: Within FACS-sorted repertoires, abundant clonotypes contaminating from the bulk population could be present. Reappearance after the booster was seen for most primary-vaccination clones, at 95% to 96% CD4 and roughly 90% CD8.

In its sample, this clonotype was seen many times. What it binds is not known. The J segment lost 6 bases and the V segment lost 5 bases, leaving 10 bases of the junction unmatched. Germline V gene sequence: CDR1 MDHEN, CDR2 SYDVKM. The CDR3 is 16 amino acids. Template-switching 5'RACE yielded the TCR cDNA; a universal primer site and UMIs were added in the process. MiXCR was run by TCRdb on the 5' RACE reads, yielding one entry per CDR3 protein. The sample has about 400,000 distinct CDR3 sequences; approximately 6% are singletons. The sequence was obtained from a man under 40 who received the YFV17D yellow fever vaccine. This sample comprised PBMCs, obtained 5 days after the yellow fever booster vaccination. The V call is TRBV28, the J call TRBJ2-1, with 10 positions matching TRBD2. The CDR3 region is CASSARGAGGGNEQFF. The CDR3 DNA sequence: TGTGCCAGCAGTGCCCGGGGAGCGGGAGGGGGCAATGAGCAGTTCTTC.